This TCR beta chain derives from a study of T-cell memory formation after mild COVID-19 (dated by TCRdb to about 2021). Background on the whole study: Most TCR sequence clusters were specific to one of the two donors. The cohort was made up of two young adult volunteers, one female and one male, who were previously healthy. In a couple of donors, T-cell clones that expanded and contracted after mild COVID-19 were tracked by sequencing TCRalpha and TCRbeta repertoires over time. General conclusions and limits of the study: Only a couple of mild cases were covered in the study, and larger cohorts including severe cases with pre-infection samples were considered necessary. The second-wave clones that peaked on day 37 were not confirmed to be SARS-CoV-2 specific. Contracting CD4+ clones turned up mainly in the CM and EM memory subsets, whereas EMRA was where CD8+ clones were enriched. Some responding clones were detected in pre-infection memory, suggesting pre-existing cross-reactive memory T cells joined the SARS-CoV-2 response. Clones contracting from day 15 to 85 had balanced CD4/CD8 phenotypes, while a second wave expanding from day 15 to 37 was biased towards CD4+.

The sample was run on an Illumina NovaSeq 6000. TCRalpha and TCRbeta cDNA libraries were built by 5'RACE with constant-segment primers, adding sample barcodes and unique molecular identifiers. RNA was extracted from every sample with Trizol reagent. Amplification of the libraries took two PCR steps, and the second step added a second sample barcode plus Illumina TruSeq adapters. Sequencing of the libraries was done on an Illumina NovaSeq, producing 2 x 150 bp paired-end reads. As for the authors' bioinformatics: With migec v1.2.7, reads were demultiplexed and then collapsed into UMI-guided consensus sequences. With mixcr v2.1.11, UMI consensuses were aligned to TRA and TRB V and J templates and assembled into clonotypes. A clonotype was counted as expanded or contracted only if both edgeR and NoisET called the change significant, with noise models trained on biological replicates. edgeR calls used a false discovery rate-adjusted p below 0.01 and a log2 fold-change threshold of 1. As an exploratory analysis of dynamics, max-normalized trajectories of the 1000 most abundant clonotypes were examined by PCA with hierarchical clustering. Separately sequenced CD4+ and CD8+ repertoires were used to assign the CD4 or CD8 phenotype of responding clones. TCRdb trimmed the raw reads at Q25, called clones with MiXCR and kept productive beta chains. Merged by CDR3 protein, the rows form single entries marked with the most common genes and DNA. V and J calls and clone size were set by TCRdb, not the authors. The sample has under 200,000 distinct CDR3 sequences on record, around 10% of them singletons. Roughly 3.8% of the sample comes from the top ten.

Ficoll-Paque density gradient centrifugation was used to isolate PBMCs. This clonotype was observed a few times. Its antigen has not been determined. Base quality data are lacking; no much larger clone is found one base away. The sample comprised PBMCs or a T cell subset sorted from them (not recorded which). The receptor was isolated from a young man who had mild COVID-19 (a few samples of this study predate the infection). The sample titles of this study are shuffled in the database, so cell type and time point are left out; the donor was told from shared clones.

The nucleotide sequence reads TGCGCCAGCAGCGAAGAACCGCATGGGCCGGCCTACGAGCAGTACGTC. Its amino acids are CASSEEPHGPAYEQYV. The sequence joins TRBV5-1 to TRBJ2-7, with no confident D gene call. The CDR3 spans 16 residues, from the cysteine through the valine. The only DNA kept is the CDR3, 48 bases in frame from the first base. CDR1 and CDR2 are read off the germline V gene as SGHRS and YFSETQ. The junction carries 19 bases between V and J, which are trimmed by 4 bases and 2 bases respectively.